The clone carrying this TCR beta chain occurred a few times. The target antigen is unknown. Looked up from germline, CDR1 is SQVTM and CDR2 is ANQGSEA. V trimming: 6 bases; J trimming: 1 base; junction bases outside the gene matches: 9. The CDR3 spans 17 residues. The sample comes from a study of T-cell reconstitution after alpha-beta-depleted transplantation in children. Study-level results: In some patients, recipient T cells and intrathymic progenitors surviving conditioning explained high day-60 diversity. By about two months after transplant, alpha-beta T cells reportedly arose from several hundred graft clones that had expanded. Newly produced T cells mostly accounted for T-cell counts and diversity one year post-transplant.

Preparation of the TCRbeta library was carried out with unique molecular identifiers. One entry per CDR3 protein, called by TCRdb with MiXCR from the PCR reads. The sample gives approximately 500,000 distinct CDR3 sequences, roughly 10% of which show up once; 2% to 2.5% is in the top ten. V is TRBV29-1 and J is TRBJ2-1; 13 bases map to TRBD2. The TCR sequence derives from a child aged 2 to 9 with inherited bone marrow failure, due to receive a stem cell transplant. The sequenced sample was PBMCs, obtained before TCRalphabeta/CD19-depleted stem cell transplant. In DNA form, the CDR3 reads TGCAGCGTCTCCGGGACTAGCGGGATTTGGTCCTACAATGAGCAGTTCTTC. Translated, it gives CSVSGTSGIWSYNEQFF.